The source of this T cell receptor (beta chain) is a study of CD4 and CD8 cells across lung adenocarcinoma regions. TCRdb reprocessed the PCR reads with MiXCR, giving one entry per CDR3 protein. The data show tens of thousands of distinct CDR3 sequences, approximately 50% seen once. Samples came from patients with localized non-small cell lung adenocarcinoma. This CDR3 is built from 13 residues. Germline values: CDR1 MNHNS, CDR2 SASEGT. V shed 6 bases and J shed 4 bases, with 10 bases lying between them. This clonotype came up many times. The sequenced sample consisted of CD8+ T cells from the center of a lung tumor. The J gene is TRBJ1-3, the V gene TRBV6-1, with unresolved D. The clonotype comes from a male donor with lung adenocarcinoma. The CD4 and CD8 labels of this study may be unreliable. For the CDR3, the DNA is TGTGCCAGCAGCGGGGATTTCGGAAACACCATATATTTT. Its protein product is CASSGDFGNTIYF.